The clone carrying this T cell receptor (beta chain) was recorded a few times. As yet, its antigen is unknown. The sample belongs to a study of beta chain features in type 1 diabetes. The wider study: Across every sample, roughly 100 million sorted cells were examined in total. Whole-study findings and limits: The naive, central memory and Treg TCRB repertoires of patients appeared to be more similar to one another than those of healthy donors. The study left unresolved whether HLA type influences TCRB rearrangement.

This CDR3 comprises 14 residues. Germline CDR1 reads SGHNT; CDR2 reads YYREEE (reference sequence). After removal of 5 bases from V and 3 bases from J, the junction contained 5 bases not matched to a gene. Expressed TCRB transcripts were sequenced, since all the RNA that had been isolated was reverse transcribed. Clones were read by immunoSEQ multiplex PCR, and TCRdb kept only the in-frame ones, dropping some. The data contain about 900,000 clones, 15% to 20% of them singletons. What was sequenced was naive CD4+ T cells from blood. The origin of this receptor is a woman between 18 and 30 years old in good health. The V call is TRBV5-4, the J call TRBJ2-1, with 7 bases lining up with TRBD1. The CDR3 region has the DNA TGTGCCAGCAGTAAGACAGGGCTCTACAATGAGCAGTTCTTC. Translation gives CASSKTGLYNEQFF.